A selection of T cell receptor beta chains follows, all from one sample in a study of blood T cell repertoires in COVID-19. Some clones are missing from TCRdb's copy, which holds only in-frame ones; the method was immunoSEQ multiplex PCR. The sample shows 70,000 or so clones, roughly four fifths of them seen only once. Sample: peripheral blood. Source of these receptors: a man in his 70s with acute or convalescent COVID-19. Both conserved end residues are part of each CDR3. The D gene is left open where the match is weak. A clone size is listed for some rows: how often the clone was seen (once, few, many), or a class if it is expanded.

len	d_gene	abundance	j_gene	v_gene	CDR3aa	CDR3nt
14	-	-	TRBJ2-1	TRBV6-2/TRBV6-3	CASSGGTSYNEQFF	TGTGCCAGCAGTGGCGGAACCTCCTACAATGAGCAGTTCTTC
13	-	-	TRBJ1-5	TRBV5-8	CASTPDSNQPQHF	TGTGCCAGCACCCCGGACAGTAATCAGCCCCAGCATTTT
16	TRBD2	few	TRBJ2-3	TRBV6-6	CASSYPAGGPTDTQYF	TGTGCCAGCAGTTACCCAGCGGGAGGACCCACAGATACGCAGTATTTT
12	-	-	TRBJ2-1	TRBV3-1/TRBV3-2	CASSRELDEQFF	TGTGCCAGCAGCCGGGAGCTAGATGAGCAGTTCTTC
14	-	once	TRBJ2-3	TRBV19	CASTRLGFTDTQYF	TGTGCCAGTACGCGCTTGGGCTTCACAGATACGCAGTATTTT
13	TRBD2	-	TRBJ2-5	TRBV7-3	CASSLAGGETQYF	TGTGCCAGCAGCTTAGCGGGAGGGGAGACCCAGTACTTC
13	TRBD1	-	TRBJ2-5	TRBV7-3	CASSTGTGETQYF	TGTGCCAGCAGCACCGGGACAGGAGAGACCCAGTACTTC
24	TRBD2	-	TRBJ2-7	TRBV14	CASSQEWAAGASGRERAPYYEQYF	TGTGCCAGCAGCCAAGAATGGGCCGCCGGGGCTAGCGGGAGAGAGAGGGCTCCGTACTACGAGCAGTACTTC
14	-	-	TRBJ2-5	TRBV4-1	CASSQRLIQETQYF	TGCGCCAGCAGCCAACGACTAATCCAAGAGACCCAGTACTTC
17	TRBD2	-	TRBJ2-1	TRBV7-9	CASSPPPSGRGIGEQFF	TGTGCCAGCAGCCCTCCCCCGAGCGGGAGGGGCATAGGTGAGCAGTTCTTC
13	-	-	TRBJ1-1	TRBV6-5	CASSPRAGVEAFF	TGTGCCAGCAGTCCTCGGGCGGGTGTTGAAGCTTTCTTT
12	-	-	TRBJ2-7	TRBV3-1/TRBV3-2	CASSQLNYEQYF	TGTGCCAGCAGCCAACTAAACTACGAGCAGTACTTC
19	TRBD2	-	TRBJ2-1	TRBV5-4	CASSWLGLAGVSSYNEQFF	TGTGCCAGCAGCTGGCTCGGACTAGCGGGTGTTTCCTCCTACAATGAGCAGTTCTTC
14	-	-	TRBJ1-4	TRBV5-1	CASTVGATNEKLFF	TGCGCCAGCACCGTGGGGGCCACTAATGAAAAACTGTTTTTT
12	TRBD1	-	TRBJ1-1	TRBV28	CASRSPGQGAFF	TGTGCCAGCAGGTCTCCGGGACAGGGGGCTTTCTTT
15	-	-	TRBJ1-1	TRBV6-5	CASSYSGRGNTEAFF	TGTGCCAGCAGTTACTCGGGCAGGGGGAACACTGAAGCTTTCTTT
12	TRBD1	-	TRBJ1-2	TRBV28	CASSAGGYGYTF	TGTGCCAGCAGCGCAGGGGGCTATGGCTACACCTTC
16	-	-	TRBJ2-1	TRBV10-1	CASSESAGVMWNEQFF	TGCGCCAGCAGTGAGTCGGCGGGTGTTATGTGGAATGAGCAGTTCTTC
16	TRBD1	-	TRBJ1-5	TRBV18	CASSPGNRGPNQPQHF	TGTGCCAGCTCACCAGGGAACAGGGGGCCGAATCAGCCCCAGCATTTT
15	TRBD2	few	TRBJ2-7	TRBV15	CATSRANEAGEQQYF	TGTGCCACCAGCAGAGCTAACGAAGCGGGAGAACAGCAGTACTTC
16	-	-	TRBJ2-7	TRBV15	CATSRDANGGANEQYF	TGTGCCACCAGCAGAGATGCGAACGGTGGGGCCAACGAGCAGTACTTC
12	-	few	TRBJ1-2	TRBV7-2	CASSFQGRGYTF	TGTGCCAGCAGCTTTCAGGGCAGGGGCTACACCTTC
17	TRBD1	-	TRBJ1-6	TRBV27	CASSSLRDRSDNSPLHF	TGTGCCAGCAGTTCCCTCCGGGACAGGAGCGATAATTCACCCCTCCACTTT
13	TRBD1	-	TRBJ2-7	TRBV25-1	CASSDWGQYEQYF	TGTGCCAGCAGTGATTGGGGACAGTACGAGCAGTACTTC
14	-	-	TRBJ2-7	TRBV6-2/TRBV6-3	CASSYLRSGVEQYF	TGTGCCAGCAGTTACTTGAGATCGGGGGTCGAGCAGTACTTC
14	-	few	TRBJ2-5	TRBV2	CASRTPGERETQYF	TGTGCCAGCAGAACCCCAGGGGAACGGGAGACCCAGTACTTC
12	TRBD2	-	TRBJ2-7	TRBV10-3	CAIGAASGEQYF	TGTGCCATCGGCGCGGCTAGCGGGGAGCAGTACTTC
16	TRBD2	-	TRBJ2-1	TRBV7-3	CASSLVAGAPVNEQFF	TGTGCCAGCAGCTTAGTAGCGGGAGCGCCAGTGAATGAGCAGTTCTTC
16	-	few	TRBJ2-3	TRBV4-3	CASSQDRGGDTDTQYF	TGCGCCAGCAGCCAAGATCGGGGCGGGGACACAGATACGCAGTATTTT
15	TRBD2	few	TRBJ2-3	TRBV11-2	CASSPRTSVFDTQYF	TGTGCCAGCAGCCCCCGGACTAGCGTATTTGATACGCAGTATTTT
13	TRBD1	-	TRBJ1-2	TRBV12-3/TRBV12-4	CASVKQGWNGYTF	TGTGCCAGCGTAAAACAGGGGTGGAATGGCTACACCTTC
13	-	once	TRBJ2-7	TRBV12-3/TRBV12-4	CASRTTANYEQYF	TGTGCCAGCAGAACGACAGCTAACTACGAGCAGTACTTC
15	TRBD2	-	TRBJ2-3	TRBV2	CASTPSGTSTDTQYF	TGTGCCAGCACCCCTAGCGGGACTAGCACAGATACGCAGTATTTT
15	TRBD2	-	TRBJ2-3	TRBV20-1	CSASSGAGGLDTQYF	TGCAGTGCTAGTTCGGGGGCGGGAGGGTTGGATACGCAGTATTTT
17	TRBD1	-	TRBJ1-5	TRBV24-1	CATSEPDRGRGNQPQHF	TGTGCCACCAGTGAGCCCGACAGGGGGCGAGGCAATCAGCCCCAGCATTTT
16	-	-	TRBJ2-1	TRBV28	CASTAGTWSSYNEQFF	TGTGCCAGCACCGCCGGTACCTGGAGCTCCTACAATGAGCAGTTCTTC
14	-	-	TRBJ2-5	TRBV18	CASSPAYEGETQYF	TGTGCCAGCTCACCCGCTTATGAGGGAGAGACCCAGTACTTC
17	TRBD2	-	TRBJ2-7	TRBV4-1	CASSQLAGANPYYEQYF	TGCGCCAGCAGCCAACTAGCGGGGGCGAACCCTTACTACGAGCAGTACTTC
14	TRBD1	-	TRBJ2-7	TRBV6-2/TRBV6-3	CASSWTLQGNEQYF	TGTGCCAGCAGTTGGACCCTACAGGGGAACGAGCAGTACTTC
15	TRBD2	-	TRBJ2-1	TRBV3-1/TRBV3-2	CASRQAGGIYNEQFF	TGTGCCAGCAGACAAGCGGGAGGGATATACAATGAGCAGTTCTTC
14	TRBD1	-	TRBJ1-3	TRBV5-6	CASKGAGPGNTIYF	TGTGCCAGCAAGGGGGCAGGGCCTGGAAACACCATATATTTT
16	-	-	TRBJ1-1	TRBV9	CASSVGAGRTNTEAFF	TGTGCCAGCAGCGTAGGGGCAGGGCGGACGAACACTGAAGCTTTCTTT
16	TRBD2	-	TRBJ2-7	TRBV20-1	CSASSGAGGPNGMQYF	TGCAGTGCTAGTTCAGGGGCGGGAGGACCGAATGGTATGCAGTACTTC
17	-	-	TRBJ2-7	TRBV28	CASRKLWTISLLGEQYF	TGTGCCAGCAGGAAACTATGGACTATCTCACTACTGGGGGAGCAGTACTTC
12	-	-	TRBJ2-3	TRBV5-5	CASSLGPGTQYF	TGTGCCAGCAGCTTGGGACCAGGTACGCAGTATTTT
10	-	few	TRBJ1-1	TRBV29-1	CSVWEGTAFF	TGCAGCGTTTGGGAGGGTACTGCTTTCTTT
14	TRBD2	-	TRBJ2-1	TRBV5-4	CASSLASGSNEQFF	TGTGCCAGCAGCTTAGCCAGCGGGAGTAATGAGCAGTTCTTC
14	TRBD1	-	TRBJ1-2	TRBV7-2	CASSPDRGTTRYTF	TGTGCCAGCAGCCCGGACAGGGGTACAACTCGCTACACCTTC
14	-	-	TRBJ1-1	TRBV5-1	CASSLGNMNTEAFF	TGCGCCAGCAGCTTGGGCAACATGAACACTGAAGCTTTCTTT
14	TRBD1	-	TRBJ1-4	TRBV6-1	CASSERTGDEKLFF	TGTGCCAGCAGTGAACGAACAGGGGACGAAAAACTGTTTTTT